One sample yielded the 10 T cell receptor beta chains listed below, sequenced in a study of neurological immune-mediated disorders. Time point meaning: technical triplicate 2. TCRdb passed the 5' RACE reads through MiXCR, listing each CDR3 protein once. Here the sample spans more than 30,000 distinct CDR3 sequences, less than 15% being singletons. Material for sequencing was CD4+ T cells from blood. The receptors here all came from a female donor with HTLV-1-associated myelopathy (HAM/TSP).

This clonotype is a singleton in its sample. The rearrangement uses TRBV5-1 and TRBJ2-7; 8 bases map to TRBD1. This CDR3 has 13 amino acids. Germline V gives CDR1 SGHRS, CDR2 YFSETQ. The J segment lost 6 bases and the V segment lost 7 bases, leaving 9 bases of the junction unmatched. Here the CDR3 reads CASRVTGVPEQYF. The CDR3 DNA is TGCGCCAGCCGCGTGACAGGGGTTCCCGAGCAGTACTTC.

This clonotype was observed once. The gene calls are TRBV5-1 and TRBJ2-1, with D uncertain. Per the germline V gene, CDR1 is SGHRS and CDR2 is YFSETQ. The CDR3 consists of 12 residues. Trimming took 5 bases from V and 5 from J, leaving 8 bases between them. CDR3 nucleotides: TGCGCCAGCAGAATCCTGAACAATGAGCAGTTCTTC. It encodes CASRILNNEQFF. Using reference TRBV5-1 and TRBJ2-1 for the parts outside the CDR3, the full variable domain is KAGVTQTPRYLIKTRGQQVTLSCSPISGHRSVSWYQQTPGQGLQFLFEYFSETQRNKGNFPGRFSGRQFSNSRSEMNVSTLELGDSALYLCASRILNNEQFFGPGTRLTVL.

This clonotype was counted ten times or more. This chain joins TRBV10-3 and TRBJ1-3; the match to TRBD1 covers 8 bases. Per germline, CDR1 ENHRY and CDR2 SYGVKD. Germline trimming cut 5 bases from V and 4 bases from J; bases unmatched to any gene: 4. CDR3 length equals 14 residues. The CDR3 DNA reads as TGTGCCATCAGTACGACAGGGGTCGGAAACACCATATATTTT. It translates to CAISTTGVGNTIYF.

This clonotype was seen at least ten times. The J gene is TRBJ2-3, the V gene TRBV7-3, with D unclear. Germline V gene lookup returns CDR1 SGHTA and CDR2 FQGTGA. The CDR3 totals 13 residues. The V gene lost 1 base and the J gene lost 1 base, with 3 bases spanning the gap. The DNA of the CDR3 is TGTGCCAGCAGCTTAATCGGCACAGATACGCAGTATTTT. Translation gives CASSLIGTDTQYF.

This clonotype came up many times. This chain connects TRBV5-1 to TRBJ2-7; 8 positions match TRBD1. Germline V lookup: CDR1 SGHRS, CDR2 YFSETQ. Germline trimming cut 4 bases from V and 2 bases from J; bases unmatched to any gene: 5. CDR3 length: 14 amino acids. The CDR3 here is CASSKGQATYEQYF. The DNA of the CDR3 is TGCGCCAGCAGCAAGGGACAGGCGACCTACGAGCAGTACTTC.

This clonotype was seen ten or more times. The chain carries TRBV5-1 and TRBJ2-5, with 8 bases fitting TRBD1. V lost 4 bases, J lost 4 bases, and 6 bases stayed unmatched. Germline-derived CDR1 and CDR2 are SGHRS and YFSETQ. The CDR3 covers 14 residues. In DNA, the CDR3 is TGCGCCAGCAGCGCAGGACAGGGTGGAGAGACCCAGTACTTC. This sequence encodes CASSAGQGGETQYF.

This clonotype was seen at least ten times. V gene TRBV3-1 combines with J gene TRBJ1-5, with a weak D call TRBD1 (5 bases). The CDR3 has 12 residues. Germline values: CDR1 LGHDT, CDR2 YNNKEL (reference sequence). Trimming removed 9 bases from V and 6 bases from J, with 12 bases in between. CDR3: CASSGWGQPQHF. The CDR3 bases are TGTGCCAGTTCAGGGTGGGGTCAGCCCCAGCATTTT.

This clonotype was detected many times. J is TRBJ2-1 and V is TRBV28; 7 bases match TRBD1. V lost 9 bases to trimming and J lost 4 bases; unmatched junction nucleotides: 9. The germline gives CDR1 MDHEN, CDR2 SYDVKM. The CDR3 totals 14 residues. CDR3 amino acids: CASLQGQYYNEQFF. The DNA of the CDR3 is TGTGCCAGTCTTCAGGGACAGTATTACAATGAGCAGTTCTTC.

This clonotype was detected ten times or more. The rearrangement uses TRBV5-1 and TRBJ2-5, with 9 bases that match TRBD1. The CDR3 has 14 amino acids. V was pared by 4 bases and J by 5 bases, with 6 bases of the junction left unmatched. Germline CDR1 is SGHRS and CDR2 is YFSETQ. The CDR3 region has the DNA TGCGCCAGCAGCCAACGGACAGGGGATGAGACCCAGTACTTC. Protein sequence: CASSQRTGDETQYF.

This clonotype was seen at least ten times. The genes are TRBV19 and TRBJ1-2; D gene uncertain. Per germline, CDR1 LNHDA and CDR2 SQIVND (reference sequence). Trimming removed 6 bases at V and 1 base at J, with 9 bases between. The CDR3 length is 13 residues. CDR3 DNA sequence: TGTGCCAGTAGGGGAACAGTTAACTATGGCTACACCTTC. Residues: CASRGTVNYGYTF.